This T cell receptor beta chain was profiled in a study of blood T cell repertoires in COVID-19. Study context: Two negative PCRs, clearance, or symptom resolution were required of recovered Cohort 3 donors.

Trimming left V 7 bases short and J 4 bases short, with 12 bases between. The CDR3 extends over 13 amino acids. CDR1 is KGHDR and CDR2 is SFDVKD in the germline V gene. Original analysis: Estimation of nucleated cell counts was performed using reference gene primer amplification. The method was immunoSEQ multiplex PCR; TCRdb's version includes in-frame clones alone and lacks a portion of them. The DNA was the basis for D and trimming; V, J and clone size are from that table. The repertoire holds approximately 240,000 clones, 86% seen once, with 3% to 3.5% in the top ten. The chain has TRBV24-1 and TRBJ1-1; D is possibly TRBD1 (6 bases). Input material: PBMCs or T cells enriched from blood (not recorded which). This clonotype was sampled from a woman aged 45-65 years in a cohort exposed to, infected with or recovered from COVID-19 (not recorded which). CDR3 loop: CATRETGSTEAFF. In DNA form, the CDR3 reads TGTGCCACCAGGGAGACAGGCTCCACTGAAGCTTTCTTT.